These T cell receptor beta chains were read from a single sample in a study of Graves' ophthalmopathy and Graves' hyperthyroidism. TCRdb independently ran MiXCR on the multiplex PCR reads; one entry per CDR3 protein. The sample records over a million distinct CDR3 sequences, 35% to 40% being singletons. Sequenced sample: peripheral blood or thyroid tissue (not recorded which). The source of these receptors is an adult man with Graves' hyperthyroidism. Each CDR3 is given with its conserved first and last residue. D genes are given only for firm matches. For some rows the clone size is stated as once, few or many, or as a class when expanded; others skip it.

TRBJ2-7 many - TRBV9 TGTGCCAGCAGCGCGGCTGCGGGGAGCTCCTACGAGCAGTACTTC CASSAAAGSSYEQYF
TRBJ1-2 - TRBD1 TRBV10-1 TGCGCCAGCATAGGACAGGGCGGTGTTCGGGGCTACACCTTC CASIGQGGVRGYTF
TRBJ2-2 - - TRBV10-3 TGTGCCACCCGGATTGGCGGGAACACCGGGGAGCTGTTTTTT CATRIGGNTGELFF
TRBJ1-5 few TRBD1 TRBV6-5 TGTGCCAGCAGTCTCACTTGGGACAGGGAGGGTCAGCCCCAGCATTTT CASSLTWDREGQPQHF
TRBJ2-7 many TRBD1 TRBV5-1 TGCGCCAGCAGTCCCACGGGACAGGGAAGTTACGAGCAGTACTTC CASSPTGQGSYEQYF
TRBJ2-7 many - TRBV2 TGTGCCAGCAGTGGGGACATCCTTGGCGAGCAGTACTTC CASSGDILGEQYF
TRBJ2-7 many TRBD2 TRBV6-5 TGTGCCAGCAGTTACTCGGACGGGGGGGCCTCCTACGAGCAGTACTTC CASSYSDGGASYEQYF
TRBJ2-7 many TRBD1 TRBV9 TGTGCCAGCAGCGTTGGGGACAGGGGGCTCGGCGAGCAGTACTTC CASSVGDRGLGEQYF
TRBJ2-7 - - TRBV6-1 TGTGCCAGCTTACCACTACAGCGGGCGGTGTACTTC CASLPLQRAVYF
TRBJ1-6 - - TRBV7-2 TGTGCCAGCAGCTCCAAGGGAAGCTCCTATAATTCACCCCTCCACTTT CASSSKGSSYNSPLHF
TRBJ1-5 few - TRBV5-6 TGTGCCAGCAGCTACCTGGAGGGGCCCCAGCATTTT CASSYLEGPQHF
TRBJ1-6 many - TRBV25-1 TGTGCCAGCAGTCCCCGCGGGACGGTGTTCGATTCACCCCTCCACTTT CASSPRGTVFDSPLHF
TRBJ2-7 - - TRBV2 TGTGCCAGCAGCAATGAAGGGGAATCCCACGAGCAGTACTTC CASSNEGESHEQYF
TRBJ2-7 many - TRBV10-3 TGTGCCATCAGTGAGTCGGGGCCGAACGAGCAGTACTTC CAISESGPNEQYF
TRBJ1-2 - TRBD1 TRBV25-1 TGTGCCAGCAGTGATACCGGGACAGTGGTCCTTGGCTACACCTTC CASSDTGTVVLGYTF
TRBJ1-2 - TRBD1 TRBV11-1 TGTGCCAGCGCAAGAACCGGGACAGGGCACTATGGCTACACCTTC CASARTGTGHYGYTF
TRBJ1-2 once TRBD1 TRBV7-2 TGTGCCAGCAGCTTACGACATGGCGGGACAGGGTATGGCTACACCTTC CASSLRHGGTGYGYTF
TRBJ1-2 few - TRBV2 TGTGCCAGCAGTTCCCCTCGGGTCTATGGCTACACCTTC CASSSPRVYGYTF
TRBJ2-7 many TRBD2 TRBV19 TGTGCCAGTAGCCAATCTAGCGGAGCCTACGAGCAGTACTTC CASSQSSGAYEQYF
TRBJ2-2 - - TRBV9 TGTGCCAGCAGCGTGGCTCTTGGCGGCCGAACCGGGGAGCTGTTTTTT CASSVALGGRTGELFF
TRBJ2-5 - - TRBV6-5 TGTGCCAGCAGTAAGACACCTACCACAGAGACCCAGTACTTC CASSKTPTTETQYF